This entry describes one T cell receptor beta chain. Its target is not known. TCRdb's copy holds only in-frame clones and misses some; the assay was immunoSEQ multiplex PCR. The repertoire holds under 40,000 clones, with about four fifths as singletons. CDR1 and CDR2 from the germline V gene are GTSNPN and SVGIG (reference sequence). Trimming took 3 bases from V and 7 from J, leaving 6 bases between them. CDR3 length: 11 residues. These data are taken from a study of T cells in narcolepsy. The overall study: Healthy controls were enrolled alongside patients with narcolepsy type 1 or type 2.

Study-wide findings and caveats: Healthy controls reportedly lacked the autoreactive clonotypes serially found in patients' blood. No autoreactive T cell clone sequences appeared in some memory CD4+ repertoires. Same-patient CSF and blood CD4+ T cell clonotypes included HCRT-specific and TRIB2-specific autoreactive ones.

This chain uses TRBV30 with TRBJ2-2; D is perhaps TRBD1 or TRBD2 (5 bases each). The sequenced sample consisted of CD45RA- memory CD4+ T cells from PBMCs. This sequence originates from a human donor with narcolepsy. The CDR3 here is CAWRGVGELFF. The CDR3 DNA is TGTGCCTGGAGGGGGGTCGGGGAGCTGTTTTTT.